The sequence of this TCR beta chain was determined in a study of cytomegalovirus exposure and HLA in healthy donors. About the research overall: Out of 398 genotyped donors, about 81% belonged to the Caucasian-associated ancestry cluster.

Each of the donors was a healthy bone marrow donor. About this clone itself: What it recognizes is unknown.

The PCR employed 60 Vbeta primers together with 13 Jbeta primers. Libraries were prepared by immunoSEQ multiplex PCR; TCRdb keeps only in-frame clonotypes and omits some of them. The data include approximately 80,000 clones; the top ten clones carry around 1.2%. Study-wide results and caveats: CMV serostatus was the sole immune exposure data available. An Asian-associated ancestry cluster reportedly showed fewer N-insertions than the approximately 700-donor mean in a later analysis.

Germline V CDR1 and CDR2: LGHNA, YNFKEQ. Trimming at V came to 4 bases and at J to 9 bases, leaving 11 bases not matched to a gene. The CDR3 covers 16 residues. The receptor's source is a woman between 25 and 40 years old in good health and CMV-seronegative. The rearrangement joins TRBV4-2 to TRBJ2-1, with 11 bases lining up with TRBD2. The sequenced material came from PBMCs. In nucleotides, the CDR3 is TGTGCCAGCAGCCGTCCGGAGTTAGCGGGGGGGCGTGAGCAGTTCTTC. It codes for CASSRPELAGGREQFF.